These T cell receptor beta chains were read from a single sample in a study of blood T cells in healthy people across ages. TCRdb redid the calling of the 5' RACE reads with MiXCR, one entry per CDR3 protein. The data show under 1,100,000 distinct CDR3 sequences, with 25% seen just once and approximately 0.7% held by the top ten. These data were likewise used in another study, on T cells of mothers and their children.

The sequencing sample was made of blood. The origin of the receptors is a girl aged 2-9 years in good health. Both conserved end residues are part of each CDR3. The D gene is left open where the match is weak. Size values are once, few and many counts, or a class for expanded clones, and some rows have none.

cdr3_nt: TGCGCCAGCAGACTTGACGGAAATAATGAAAAACTGTTTTTT
cdr3_aa: CASRLDGNNEKLFF
v_call: TRBV4-1
j_call: TRBJ1-4
d_call: -
clone_size: -

cdr3_nt: TGCGCCAGCAGCCGAGACAGGGGGCAAGCCGGGGAGCTGTTTTTT
cdr3_aa: CASSRDRGQAGELFF
v_call: TRBV4-1
j_call: TRBJ2-2
d_call: TRBD1
clone_size: -

cdr3_nt: TGTGCCAGCAGCCGAAGTACTTTCTTTCAACCGGGGGAGACCCAGTACTTC
cdr3_aa: CASSRSTFFQPGETQYF
v_call: TRBV11-2
j_call: TRBJ2-5
d_call: -
clone_size: few

cdr3_nt: TGTGCCAGCAGCCCTAGGATCTTTAGGGACACTGAAGCTTTCTTT
cdr3_aa: CASSPRIFRDTEAFF
v_call: TRBV11-2
j_call: TRBJ1-1
d_call: -
clone_size: -

cdr3_nt: TGTGCCAGTAACACACAGCAGAGTTTCTCCTACAATGAGCAGTTCTTC
cdr3_aa: CASNTQQSFSYNEQFF
v_call: TRBV19
j_call: TRBJ2-1
d_call: -
clone_size: -

cdr3_nt: TGTGCCAGCAGCTATCCGACAGGGAACACCGGGGAGCTGTTTTTT
cdr3_aa: CASSYPTGNTGELFF
v_call: TRBV7-2
j_call: TRBJ2-2
d_call: -
clone_size: -

cdr3_nt: TGTGCCAGCGGGACTAGGCTGGAGACCCAGTACTTC
cdr3_aa: CASGTRLETQYF
v_call: TRBV11-2
j_call: TRBJ2-5
d_call: TRBD2
clone_size: -

cdr3_nt: TGCAGTGTGCAAAGGGGGCAAGAGACCCAGTACTTC
cdr3_aa: CSVQRGQETQYF
v_call: TRBV20-1
j_call: TRBJ2-5
d_call: -
clone_size: few

cdr3_nt: TGTGCCAGCAGTTACTCACATAGGGGGACTGAAGCTTTCTTT
cdr3_aa: CASSYSHRGTEAFF
v_call: TRBV6-5
j_call: TRBJ1-1
d_call: -
clone_size: -

cdr3_nt: TGTGCCAGCAGCAATGGACTAGCGGGTGGGGAGCAGTACTTC
cdr3_aa: CASSNGLAGGEQYF
v_call: TRBV7-2
j_call: TRBJ2-7
d_call: TRBD2
clone_size: few

cdr3_nt: TGTGCCACCAGTGATGCTAGCGGGAGTAGAGGTAGCTCCTACAATGAGCAGTTCTTC
cdr3_aa: CATSDASGSRGSSYNEQFF
v_call: TRBV24-1
j_call: TRBJ2-1
d_call: TRBD2
clone_size: -

cdr3_nt: TGCGCCAGCGGCTTGCTCGGCTCAGATACGCAGTATTTT
cdr3_aa: CASGLLGSDTQYF
v_call: TRBV5-1
j_call: TRBJ2-3
d_call: -
clone_size: -

cdr3_nt: TGCGCCACCTCGATGAACGACAGGGTGGGCACTGAAGCTTTCTTT
cdr3_aa: CATSMNDRVGTEAFF
v_call: TRBV5-1
j_call: TRBJ1-1
d_call: TRBD1
clone_size: -

cdr3_nt: TGTGCCAGCAGTTATGAAAGGGCTGGAAACACCATATATTTT
cdr3_aa: CASSYERAGNTIYF
v_call: TRBV6-5
j_call: TRBJ1-3
d_call: -
clone_size: -

cdr3_nt: TGTGCCAGCAGTTACTGGCAGGGACAAGAGACCCAGTACTTC
cdr3_aa: CASSYWQGQETQYF
v_call: TRBV6-5
j_call: TRBJ2-5
d_call: -
clone_size: few

cdr3_nt: TGTGCCAGCAGTGCCTGGTGGGCGGGGTCAGATACGCAGTATTTT
cdr3_aa: CASSAWWAGSDTQYF
v_call: TRBV6-1
j_call: TRBJ2-3
d_call: -
clone_size: few

cdr3_nt: TGTGCCAGCAGCTTAATTGGTGGGACTCTCCAGACCCAGTACTTC
cdr3_aa: CASSLIGGTLQTQYF
v_call: TRBV7-3
j_call: TRBJ2-5
d_call: -
clone_size: many

cdr3_nt: TGTGCCAGCAGCTTAGGACTCTCATCCTACGAGGAGTACTTC
cdr3_aa: CASSLGLSSYEEYF
v_call: TRBV7-6
j_call: TRBJ2-7
d_call: -
clone_size: -

cdr3_nt: TGTGCCAGCACGGCGAACAATGAGCAGTTCTTC
cdr3_aa: CASTANNEQFF
v_call: TRBV6-6
j_call: TRBJ2-1
d_call: -
clone_size: few